This TCR beta chain was retrieved from a study of blood T cells in healthy people across ages. Overall study: There was about one barcoded beta molecule captured by template switching per two T cells. Whole-study results and caveats: As age increased, TCR beta diversity per million T cells fell in a roughly linear fashion.

This clonotype was seen more than once but under ten times. The antigen is not known. Per individual sample, total RNA of at least 5.5 micrograms was extracted. Sample-barcoded 5' priming and a J-beta primer mix drove a second PCR of roughly 6 to 12 cycles. Each of the samples gave a minimum of 3 million paired-end reads that contained CDR3. From the 5' RACE reads, TCRdb called clonotypes with MiXCR, one entry per CDR3 protein. The sample holds more than 700,000 distinct CDR3 sequences, around 45% seen once. There are 16 residues in the CDR3. The sequenced sample was blood. This TCR was recovered from an elderly man in good health. The chain couples TRBV21-1 to TRBJ2-1; the listed D gene, TRBD2, was not tested against the DNA. TRBV21-1 is a pseudogene locus. The CDR3 nucleotides read TGTGCCAGCAGCAAATCAAAGGGGCGGGAAGGCGTTGAGCAGTTCTTC. Translating gives CASSKSKGREGVEQFF.